Listed below are T cell receptor beta chains from one sample, sequenced in a study of Ad26.COV2.S vaccination and SARS-CoV-2 variants. Sequencing was performed with immunoSEQ multiplex PCR; in TCRdb, only in-frame clones are kept and a portion is missing. The sample consists of hundreds of thousands of clones, under 90% of them appearing once. Material: peripheral blood, obtained in a trial of Ad26.COV2.S vaccine versus placebo. These receptors were taken from a person aged 18 to 59 who received the Ad26.COV2.S COVID-19 vaccine or a placebo. CDR3s include the opening cysteine and the closing phenylalanine or tryptophan. Fields, in order: J gene, D gene, clone size, V gene, CDR3 DNA, CDR3 protein. D genes are given only for firm matches. Clone size is stated in some rows and not others, as once, few, many or a class when expanded.

TRBJ1-1 | TRBD1 | NA | TRBV12-5 | TGTGCTAGTGGTTTGCGGGACAGCACCGAAGCTTTCTTT | CASGLRDSTEAFF
TRBJ2-1 | TRBD2 | few | TRBV2 | TGTGCCAGCAGTGAAGGGCCGGCTGCGCGGGGGTTCAATGAGCAGTTCTTC | CASSEGPAARGFNEQFF
TRBJ2-3 | TRBD2 | NA | TRBV7-2 | TGTGCCAGCAGCTTTCCTAGCGGGGGGGGCACAGATACGCAGTATTTT | CASSFPSGGGTDTQYF
TRBJ1-3 | NA | NA | TRBV5-1 | TGCGCCAGCAGCTCCGGGGAGTCGGCTGGAAACACCATATATTTT | CASSSGESAGNTIYF
TRBJ2-7 | NA | NA | TRBV2 | TGTGCCAGCGGCAGGCTTGTTTACGAGCAGTACTTC | CASGRLVYEQYF
TRBJ2-3 | NA | NA | TRBV10-2 | TGCGCCAGCAGTGAGAGGCGGGGAGGCTCCACAGATACGCAGTATTTT | CASSERRGGSTDTQYF
TRBJ1-1 | NA | NA | TRBV5-1 | TGCGCCAGCAGCCAGGTGGGTACAGGATCGAACACTGAAGCTTTCTTT | CASSQVGTGSNTEAFF
TRBJ1-1 | NA | NA | TRBV18 | TGTGCCAGCTCACCACGTCAGGCGAACACTGAAGCTTTCTTT | CASSPRQANTEAFF
TRBJ1-5 | TRBD1 | NA | TRBV7-8 | TGTGCCAGCAGCTTAAGGTGGGGGCAGGGGGGACGTCAGCCCCAGCATTTT | CASSLRWGQGGRQPQHF
TRBJ2-2 | NA | NA | TRBV6-2/TRBV6-3 | TGTGCCAGCAGTTACTGGGGAGTTGCCGGGGAGCTGTTTTTT | CASSYWGVAGELFF
TRBJ1-2 | NA | NA | TRBV7-2 | TGTGCCAGCAGCCCAACTCTAAGCTATGGCTACACCTTC | CASSPTLSYGYTF
TRBJ1-1 | NA | NA | TRBV29-1 | TGCAGCACGGGGGGTTGGGACACTGAAGCTTTCTTT | CSTGGWDTEAFF
TRBJ2-3 | TRBD2 | NA | TRBV5-4 | TGTGCCAGCAGCTTGGACGGGACTAGCGGTCCCACAGATACGCAGTATTTT | CASSLDGTSGPTDTQYF
TRBJ1-2 | TRBD1 | NA | TRBV7-2 | TGTGCCAGCAGCCAGGGACAGGGGGCGTCTGGCTACACCTTC | CASSQGQGASGYTF
TRBJ2-7 | NA | few | TRBV7-3 | TGTGCCAGCAGCTCAGGTCTCTGGGACGAGCAGTACTTC | CASSSGLWDEQYF
TRBJ1-2 | NA | NA | TRBV5-1 | TGCGCCAGCTTTTCTCTTAGGGGTCACGGCTACACCTTC | CASFSLRGHGYTF
TRBJ2-2 | NA | NA | TRBV5-1 | TGCGCCAGCAGCTTGGGACATAACACCGGGGAGCTGTTTTTT | CASSLGHNTGELFF
TRBJ2-1 | TRBD1 | NA | TRBV27 | TGTGCCAGCAGACAGGGGGCCCTCAATGAGCAGTTCTTC | CASRQGALNEQFF
TRBJ1-5 | NA | few | TRBV2 | TGTGCCAGCGATTGGGCCGGGAGGCATCAGCCCCAGCATTTT | CASDWAGRHQPQHF
TRBJ1-1 | NA | NA | TRBV2 | TGTGCCAGCGGTCGCCAGGGCGCTGAAGCTTTCTTT | CASGRQGAEAFF